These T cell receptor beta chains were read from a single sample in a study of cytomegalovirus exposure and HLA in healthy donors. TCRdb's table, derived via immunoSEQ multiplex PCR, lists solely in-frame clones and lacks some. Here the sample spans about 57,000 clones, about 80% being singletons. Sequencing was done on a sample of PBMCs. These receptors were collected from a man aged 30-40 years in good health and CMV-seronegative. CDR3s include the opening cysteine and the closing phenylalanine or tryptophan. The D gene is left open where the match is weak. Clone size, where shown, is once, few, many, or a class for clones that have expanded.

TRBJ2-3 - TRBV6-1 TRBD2 TGTGCCAGCAGGCCTAGCGGATACACAGATACGCAGTATTTT CASRPSGYTDTQYF
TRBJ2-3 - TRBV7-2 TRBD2 TGTGCCAGCAGCTCGGGACTACCAGATACGCAGTATTTT CASSSGLPDTQYF
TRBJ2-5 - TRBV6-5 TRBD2 TGTGCCAGCAGTTCAAAACTAGCGGGAGGCCAAGAGACCCAGTACTTC CASSSKLAGGQETQYF
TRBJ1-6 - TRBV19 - TGTGCCAGCACAGGGTTATCCTATAATTCACCCCTCCACTTT CASTGLSYNSPLHF
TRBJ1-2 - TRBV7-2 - TGTGCCAGCAGCTTATCAGGGGCGGCTGGCTACACCTTC CASSLSGAAGYTF
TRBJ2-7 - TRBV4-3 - TGCGCCAGCAGCCAAGCTATTACAGGCCCTGCTAGTCTCGAGCAGTACTTC CASSQAITGPASLEQYF
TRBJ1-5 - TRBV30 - TGTGCCTGGAGTGTATATGGCGGGGGTCAGCCCCAGCATTTT CAWSVYGGGQPQHF
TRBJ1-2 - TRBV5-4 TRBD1 TGTGCCAGCAGCTGGCGCCGACAGGGGGCAGGAGGTGGCTACACCTTC CASSWRRQGAGGGYTF
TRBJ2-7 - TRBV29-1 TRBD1 TGCAGCGTTGAACCGGGACAGCTATCGGGAGAGCAGTACTTC CSVEPGQLSGEQYF
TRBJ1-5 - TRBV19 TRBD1 TGTGCCAGTACCATACAGGGGGCGGGTAGGATGCAGCCCCAGCATTTT CASTIQGAGRMQPQHF
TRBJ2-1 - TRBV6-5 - TGTGCCAGCAGTTACGCCGAGTACAATGAGCAGTTCTTC CASSYAEYNEQFF
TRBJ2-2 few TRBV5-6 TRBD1 TGTGCCAGCAGCTTAGGACAACAGGGGGCTAACACCGGGGAGCTGTTTTTT CASSLGQQGANTGELFF
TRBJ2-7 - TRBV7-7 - TGTGCTAGCAGCTTCTCCAGGAACTACGAGCAGTACTTC CASSFSRNYEQYF
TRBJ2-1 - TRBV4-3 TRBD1 TGCGCCAGCAGCCCCGGACAGGGGGCTTACAATGAGCAGTTCTTC CASSPGQGAYNEQFF
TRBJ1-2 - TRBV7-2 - TGTGCCAGCAGCCCCCCCGGGTTGAACTATGGCTACACCTTC CASSPPGLNYGYTF
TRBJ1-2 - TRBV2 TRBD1 TGTGCCAGCAGTGAAGAGGGACAGGGGACCTACTATGGCTACACCTTC CASSEEGQGTYYGYTF
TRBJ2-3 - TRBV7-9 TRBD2 TGTGCCAGCAGCTTAAGAAGCCTAGCGGAGAGAGATACGCAGTATTTT CASSLRSLAERDTQYF
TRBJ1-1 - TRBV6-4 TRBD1 TGTGCCAGCAGGGACACAGGGGGAAAGCTAGGTGAAGCTTTCTTT CASRDTGGKLGEAFF
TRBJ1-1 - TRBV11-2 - TGTGCCAGCAGCTTAGTGGGAGTGGGTCCTGAAGCTTTCTTT CASSLVGVGPEAFF
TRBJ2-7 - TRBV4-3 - TGCGCCAGCAGCCAAGAGGTCCGATCCTACGAGCAGTACTTC CASSQEVRSYEQYF
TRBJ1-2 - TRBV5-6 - TGTGCCAGCAGCTTGGATCAGGGCATTTATGGCTACACCTTC CASSLDQGIYGYTF
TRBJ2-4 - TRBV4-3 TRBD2 TGCGCCAGCAGCCAAGAGGTTCCTGGGCTAGCGGCAAAAAACATTCAGTACTTC CASSQEVPGLAAKNIQYF
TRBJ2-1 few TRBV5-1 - TGCGCCAGCAGCTTGTTGGGGGCAGTGCCCAATGAGCAGTTCTTC CASSLLGAVPNEQFF
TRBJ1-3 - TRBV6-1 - TGTGCCAGCAGTAACACTGGAGTCTCTGGAAACACCATATATTTT CASSNTGVSGNTIYF
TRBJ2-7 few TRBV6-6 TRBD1 TGTGCCAGCAGCTCCCCGACAGGGAATCTTGAGCAGTACTTC CASSSPTGNLEQYF
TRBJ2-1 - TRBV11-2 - TGTGCCAGCAGCTTAGGTTTAGACAATGAGCAGTTCTTC CASSLGLDNEQFF
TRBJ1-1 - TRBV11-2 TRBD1 TGTGCCAGCAGTCCAGGGGACAGAAAGAACACTGAAGCTTTCTTT CASSPGDRKNTEAFF
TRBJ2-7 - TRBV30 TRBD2 TGTGCCTGGAGTATAGCTAGCGGCTCCTACGAGCAGTACTTC CAWSIASGSYEQYF